This T cell receptor (beta chain) was obtained from a study of CD4 and CD8 cells across lung adenocarcinoma regions. Using its own MiXCR run on the PCR reads, TCRdb lists one record per CDR3 protein. The table lists about 12,000 distinct CDR3 sequences, 47% of them singletons. The CDR3 is made up of 14 amino acids. Looked up from germline, CDR1 is MNHNS and CDR2 is SASEGT. After removal of 6 bases from V and 13 bases from J, the junction contained 15 bases not matched to a gene. The rearrangement joins TRBV6-1 to TRBJ2-4; 7 positions agree with TRBD1. This receptor was obtained from a male donor with lung adenocarcinoma. The CD4 and CD8 labels of this study may be unreliable. Sequencing was performed on CD8+ T cells from the margin of a lung tumor. The CDR3 spells CASSDRAVENTQYF. The CDR3 DNA sequence: TGTGCCAGCAGCGACAGGGCTGTGGAAAACACCCAGTACTTC.